The next 12 T cell receptor beta chains were all read from a single sample in a study of T cells after yellow fever vaccination (dated by TCRdb to between 2018 and 2021). Libraries came from 5' RACE. The reads were generated on an Illumina HiSeq 2500. The public sequencing data were trimmed at Q25 with fastp and processed into clonotypes with MiXCR by TCRdb, which kept only in-frame beta chains. CDR3 protein duplicates are merged, each entry listing the most common genes and DNA. Counted in this sample were around 610,000 distinct CDR3 sequences; about 14% of them appeared once. The ten biggest clones cover 11% to 15% of the sample. What this sample's treatment or condition label stands for: live attenuated yellow fever vaccine strain. The sample was PBMCs, taken on the day of the yellow fever booster vaccination. These receptors were collected from a man aged 30 to 39 who received the YFV17D yellow fever vaccine.

This rearrangement joins TRBV20-1 to TRBJ2-3; 7 bases fit TRBD2. CDR1 DFQATT and CDR2 SNEGSKA come from the germline V gene (reference sequence). J lost 5 bases, V lost 4 bases, and 3 bases had no gene match. The CDR3 contains 12 residues. CDR3 sequence: CSATPGGDTQYF. CDR3 DNA sequence: TGCAGTGCTACCCCGGGGGGAGATACGCAGTATTTT.

V and J are TRBV2 and TRBJ1-5; TRBD1 matches 8 bases. Per the germline V gene, CDR1 is SNHLY and CDR2 is FYNNEI. This CDR3 is built from 15 residues. V dropped 4 bases and J dropped 6; count of bases not matched to a gene: 8. In nucleotides, the CDR3 is TGTGCCAGCAGTGGGAAACAGGGGGGTAGTCAGCCCCAGCATTTT. Translated: CASSGKQGGSQPQHF.

The chain is built from TRBV20-1 and TRBJ1-1; a weak D match, TRBD1 (5 bases). CDR1 and CDR2 (germline): DFQATT, SNEGSKA (reference sequence). The V gene lost 3 bases and the J gene lost 0 bases, with 17 bases spanning the gap. CDR3 size: 16 residues. CDR3 loop: CSASPGTVTMNTEAFF. CDR3 in DNA: TGCAGTGCTAGCCCCGGGACCGTAACAATGAACACTGAAGCTTTCTTT.

This clonotype turned up a few times. The V call is TRBV6-2 or TRBV6-3, the J call TRBJ1-5; TRBD1 matches at 7 bases. CDR1 MNHEY and CDR2 SVGEGT come from the germline V gene. This CDR3 comprises 15 residues. Unmatched junction bases numbered 6, after V lost 5 bases and J lost 2 bases. CDR3: CASSGTEAGNQPQHF. Here the CDR3 DNA reads TGTGCCAGCAGTGGGACAGAGGCGGGCAATCAGCCCCAGCATTTT.

This clonotype was recorded many times. The V and J genes are TRBV14 and TRBJ1-3, with D uncertain. V lost 4 bases and J 8 bases, leaving 24 bases between the germline ends. The CDR3 has 17 amino acids. Per germline, CDR1 SGHDN and CDR2 FVKESK. CDR3 sequence: CASSPRGVRSGTDTIYF. As DNA, the CDR3 is TGTGCCAGCAGCCCGCGCGGCGTACGGTCTGGTACGGACACCATATATTTT.

This rearrangement joins TRBV29-1 to TRBJ1-3; 11 positions match TRBD1. The CDR3 consists of 14 residues. The junction had 6 bases not matched to a gene; V was cut back by 5 bases and J by 6 bases. Germline CDR1 SQVTM, CDR2 ANQGSEA. CDR3 sequence: CSVSGTGGANTIYF. Here the CDR3 DNA reads TGCAGCGTTTCCGGGACAGGGGGTGCAAACACCATATATTTT.

In its sample, this clonotype was seen a few times. The chain carries TRBV24-1 and TRBJ2-5; TRBD2 aligns across 7 bases. V shed 3 bases, J shed 3 bases, and the junction held 12 bases outside the gene matches. Germline CDR1 reads KGHDR; CDR2 reads SFDVKD. The CDR3 is made up of 17 amino acids. CDR3 in amino acids: CATSDPVVSSGKETQYF. The CDR3 bases are TGTGCCACCAGTGATCCTGTGGTATCTAGCGGAAAAGAGACCCAGTACTTC.

This clonotype has a handful of counts. The genes are TRBV23-1 and TRBJ2-1; TRBD2 is a possible D gene (6 bases). TRBV23-1 is an open reading frame, and its role is uncertain. Trimming took 2 bases from V and 7 from J, leaving 21 bases between them. There are 17 residues in the CDR3. Here the CDR3 reads CASSQSVGSRPGNEQFF. The CDR3 DNA follows: TGCGCCAGCAGTCAAAGTGTCGGGAGCCGTCCCGGGAATGAGCAGTTCTTC.

This clonotype showed up just a few times. The J gene is TRBJ2-1, the V gene TRBV4-1, with 8 bases fitting TRBD2. The V segment lost 2 bases and the J segment 4 bases; nucleotides outside the gene matches: 7. CDR1 and CDR2 from the germline V gene are MGHRA and YSYEKL. This CDR3 spans 16 amino acids. CDR3 amino acids: CASSQKPGLEYNEQFF. In nucleotides, the CDR3 is TGCGCCAGCAGCCAAAAACCGGGACTAGAATACAATGAGCAGTTCTTC.

This clonotype was detected a few times. The chain uses TRBV6-2 or TRBV6-3 and TRBJ2-2, with 11 bases matching TRBD2. With 8 bases clipped from V and 1 base from J, the junction kept 6 bases outside the gene matches. CDR3 size: 16 residues. Germline V gene sequence: CDR1 MNHEY, CDR2 SVGEGT. Written as DNA, the CDR3 is TGTGCCAGCGTTCGACTAGCGGGATGGAACACCGGGGAGCTGTTTTTT. Translating it yields CASVRLAGWNTGELFF.

The CDR3 region has the DNA TGCAGTGCTAGAGAAGGGCCCCTCTACGAGCAGTACTTC. Translation: CSAREGPLYEQYF. V gene TRBV20-1 combines with J gene TRBJ2-7; D unclear. CDR1 and CDR2 (germline): DFQATT, SNEGSKA (reference sequence). CDR3 length: 13 amino acids. V gave up 0 bases and J gave up 3 bases, with 9 bases separating them.

This clonotype was seen more than once but under ten times. The chain is built from TRBV28 and TRBJ2-7; D is unclear. Germline V CDR1 and CDR2: MDHEN, SYDVKM. CDR3 size: 11 residues. The germline V and J ends were trimmed by 11 bases and 6 bases, with 14 bases remaining between them. The CDR3 bases are TGTGCCTCCCACCGGGCGTCCGAGCAGTACTTC. Its protein product is CASHRASEQYF.